Listed here are 25 T cell receptor beta chains from one sample, sequenced in a study of blood T cell repertoires in COVID-19. The assay was immunoSEQ multiplex PCR, and TCRdb's table has in-frame clones only and misses some. Here the sample spans just under 95,000 clones, 80% being singletons. Sequences were obtained from peripheral blood. The receptors derive from a human donor in a cohort sampled during active COVID-19.

V gene TRBV6-2 or TRBV6-3 combines with J gene TRBJ2-1, with D hard to call. CDR1 and CDR2 (germline): MNHEY, SVGEGT. Trimming pared 0 bases from V and 13 bases from J, leaving 7 bases between. The CDR3 spans 11 residues. The CDR3 region is CASSYSRVQFF. CDR3 DNA sequence: TGTGCCAGCAGTTACTCGAGAGTACAGTTCTTC.

This chain links TRBV27 with TRBJ1-4, with TRBD1 identical over 8 bases. Germline lookup yields CDR1 MNHEY and CDR2 SMNVEV (reference sequence). This CDR3 has 15 amino acids. The junction had 10 bases not matched to a gene; V was cut back by 5 bases and J by 8 bases. CDR3 nucleotides: TGTGCCAGCAGTCGACAGGAGACAGGGGTCGAAAAACTGTTTTTT. It is translated as CASSRQETGVEKLFF.

This clone was found a few times. The V and J genes are TRBV14 and TRBJ2-3, with unresolved D. The CDR3 has 12 amino acids. Deletions cut 4 bases from V and 7 bases from J, with 9 bases between. The germline CDR1 and CDR2 sequences are SGHDN and FVKESK. CDR3 nucleotide sequence: TGTGCCAGCAGCCCCGGTGGTTATACGCAGTATTTT. This gives the protein CASSPGGYTQYF. The variable domain in full, with the rest retrieved from reference TRBV14 and TRBJ2-3, is EAGVTQFPSHSVIEKGQTVTLRCDPISGHDNLYWYRRVMGKEIKFLLHFVKESKQDESGMPNNRFLAERTGGTYSTLKVQPAELEDSGVYFCASSPGGYTQYFGPGTRLTVL.

The V call is TRBV28, the J call TRBJ2-6, with D possibly matching TRBD1 (5 bases). The CDR3 totals 15 residues. Trimming shortened V by 2 bases and J by 7 bases, and 12 bases separated the two germline ends. The germline gives CDR1 MDHEN, CDR2 SYDVKM. The CDR3 region has the DNA TGTGCCAGCAGTTTACCAGGGTTTGGTGCCAACGTCCTGACTTTC. Protein product: CASSLPGFGANVLTF.

The rearrangement links TRBV5-1 to TRBJ2-5, with D possibly being TRBD2 (5 bases). V lost 0 bases, J lost 3 bases, and 21 bases lay in between. The length of the CDR3 is 18 residues. Germline V lookup: CDR1 SGHRS, CDR2 YFSETQ. In DNA, the CDR3 is TGCGCCAGCAGCTTGGGTCTACGTCCGCACAGCGGAAAAGAGACCCAGTACTTC. As protein: CASSLGLRPHSGKETQYF.

V usage is TRBV5-4 and J usage is TRBJ2-7; weak D call: TRBD2 (5 bases). This CDR3 is built from 15 residues. Looked up from germline, CDR1 is SGHNT and CDR2 is YYREEE (reference sequence). Trimming took off 0 bases at V and 6 bases at J, with 16 bases between the two ends. CDR3 amino acids: CASSLGPGRAGEQYF. CDR3 DNA sequence: TGTGCCAGCAGCTTGGGGCCCGGGCGGGCGGGCGAGCAGTACTTC.

This clone was detected only a few times. V gene TRBV6-5 combines with J gene TRBJ1-1, with D possibly being TRBD1 (5 bases). The germline V gene has CDR1 MNHEY and CDR2 SVGAGI. There are 13 residues in the CDR3. The V end was cut by 6 bases, the J end by 2 bases, with 10 bases between. Here the CDR3 DNA reads TGTGCCAGCAGATTAACAGGAAACACTGAAGCTTTCTTT. Its translation is CASRLTGNTEAFF.

This clone was picked up one time. V usage is TRBV7-2 and J usage is TRBJ2-1; D is perhaps TRBD2 (5 bases). Deletions cut 4 bases from V and 10 bases from J, with 14 bases between. The CDR3 extends over 13 amino acids. Germline CDR1 and CDR2: SGHTA and FQGNSA. DNA for the CDR3: TGTGCCAGCAGCTCCCTGGCTAGCTGGGAGCAGTTCTTC. It translates to CASSSLASWEQFF. Complete variable domain (other parts from reference TRBV7-2 and TRBJ2-1): GAGVSQSPSNKVTEKGKDVELRCDPISGHTALYWYRQSLGQGLEFLIYFQGNSAPDKSGLPSDRFSAERTGGSVSTLTIQRTQQEDSAVYLCASSSLASWEQFFGPGTRLTVL.

This clone was seen a handful of times. The J gene is TRBJ2-2, the V gene TRBV2; D unclear. Trimming pared 5 bases from V and 6 bases from J, leaving 7 bases between. Germline V gene lookup returns CDR1 SNHLY and CDR2 FYNNEI. The CDR3 is 12 amino acids. Written as DNA, the CDR3 is TGTGCCAGCAGTTTTTCTCCCGGGGAGCTGTTTTTT. It yields the protein CASSFSPGELFF.

The chain employs TRBV5-4 and TRBJ1-4, with D tentatively TRBD1 (5 bases). The CDR3 covers 14 residues. The germline V and J ends were trimmed by 3 bases and 2 bases, with 8 bases remaining between them. In germline, CDR1 is SGHNT, CDR2 YYREEE (reference sequence). For the CDR3, the DNA is TGTGCCAGCAGCTCGACAGTTACTAATGAAAAACTGTTTTTT. Encoded protein: CASSSTVTNEKLFF. Full variable domain (outside the CDR3, taken from reference TRBV5-4 and TRBJ1-4): ETGVTQSPTHLIKTRGQQVTLRCSSQSGHNTVSWYQQALGQGPQFIFQYYREEENGRGNFPPRFSGLQFPNYSSELNVNALELDDSALYLCASSSTVTNEKLFFGSGTQLSVL.

The V gene is TRBV7-2, the J gene TRBJ2-5; D ambiguous. The ends were cut back, 1 base at V and 5 bases at J, with 11 bases in the middle. The CDR3 has 14 residues. CDR1 and CDR2 (germline): SGHTA, FQGNSA. The CDR3 spells CASSLGLLWETQYF. CDR3 nucleotide sequence: TGTGCCAGCAGCTTAGGACTGCTTTGGGAGACCCAGTACTTC. Complete variable domain (other parts from reference TRBV7-2 and TRBJ2-5): GAGVSQSPSNKVTEKGKDVELRCDPISGHTALYWYRQSLGQGLEFLIYFQGNSAPDKSGLPSDRFSAERTGGSVSTLTIQRTQQEDSAVYLCASSLGLLWETQYFGPGTRLLVL.

The V call is TRBV19, the J call TRBJ1-2; 10 bases line up with TRBD1. Trimming at V came to 6 bases and at J to 8 bases, leaving 6 bases not matched to a gene. Germline V gives CDR1 LNHDA, CDR2 SQIVND (reference sequence). This CDR3 has 13 amino acids. In DNA form, the CDR3 reads TGTGCCAGTAGCCACCGGGACAGGGGCGGCTACACCTTC. Translating gives CASSHRDRGGYTF.

This clone was counted a few times. V gene TRBV12-3 or TRBV12-4 combines with J gene TRBJ2-7; perhaps TRBD2 as D (5 bases). There are 12 residues in the CDR3. V lost 11 bases and J lost 7, with 18 bases in between. The CDR3 loop reads CAGSFDRGEQYF. For the CDR3, the DNA is TGTGCCGGCTCCTTCGATCGGGGAGAGCAGTACTTC.

The V and J genes are TRBV20-1 and TRBJ1-2, with D perhaps TRBD1 (6 bases). The germline V and J ends were trimmed by 6 bases and 4 bases, with 9 bases remaining between them. CDR1 DFQATT and CDR2 SNEGSKA come from the germline V gene (reference sequence). The CDR3 covers 11 residues. This chain's CDR3 is CSANRVYGYTF. The CDR3 DNA reads as TGCAGTGCCAACAGGGTCTATGGCTACACCTTC.

The chain uses TRBV28 and TRBJ2-3, with 7 bases aligning to TRBD1. The CDR3 runs 14 residues. Germline loops: CDR1 MDHEN, CDR2 SYDVKM. V shed 2 bases and J 4 bases; nucleotides not matched to a gene: 3. The CDR3 sequence: CASSLDQGADTQYF. In DNA form, the CDR3 reads TGTGCCAGCAGTTTAGATCAGGGGGCAGATACGCAGTATTTT.

This chain links TRBV18 with TRBJ1-1, with unresolved D. Trimming shortened V by 6 bases and J by 7 bases, and 9 bases separated the two germline ends. The germline CDR1 and CDR2 sequences are KGHSH and LQKENI. The CDR3 is made up of 11 amino acids. CDR3: CASSKSVEAFF. The CDR3 nucleotides are TGTGCCAGCTCCAAGAGTGTTGAAGCTTTCTTT.

This clone was observed once. V gene TRBV28 combines with J gene TRBJ1-4; 8 positions match TRBD1. The germline CDR1 and CDR2 sequences are MDHEN and SYDVKM. The V gene end was trimmed by 4 bases and the J gene end by 7 bases; junction bases not matched to a gene: 5. CDR3 length equals 14 residues. CDR3 loop: CASSSTGVGEKLFF. In DNA, the CDR3 is TGTGCCAGCAGTTCGACAGGGGTTGGTGAAAAACTGTTTTTT.

The chain carries TRBV19 and TRBJ2-7; D is unresolved. The CDR3 is made up of 10 amino acids. Germline V gene sequence: CDR1 LNHDA, CDR2 SQIVND (reference sequence). V lost 6 bases and J lost 3, with 3 bases in between. As DNA, the CDR3 is TGTGCCAGTAGACTCTACGAGCAGTACTTC. Protein: CASRLYEQYF.

J is TRBJ1-6 and V is TRBV28; a possible D gene is TRBD1 (5 bases). There are 15 residues in the CDR3. V was pared by 7 bases and J by 4 bases, with 14 bases between. Germline lookup yields CDR1 MDHEN and CDR2 SYDVKM. This CDR3 reads CASTPSGGYNSPLHF. The CDR3 region has the DNA TGTGCCAGCACCCCCTCGGGGGGATATAATTCACCCCTCCACTTT.

This clone has a handful of counts. This chain joins TRBV3-1 (or the pseudogene TRBV3-2) and TRBJ2-7, with 7 bases identical to TRBD2. The trim removed 4 bases at V and 6 bases at J, leaving 6 bases unmatched. The CDR3 sequence is 13 residues long. CDR1 and CDR2 (germline): LGHDT, YNNKEL (reference sequence). The CDR3 spells CASSLPGTTEQYF. CDR3 DNA sequence: TGTGCCAGCAGCCTCCCCGGGACTACCGAGCAGTACTTC.

This clone was observed once. The chain joins TRBV5-1 to TRBJ2-2; D perhaps matches TRBD2 (6 bases). The CDR3 is 15 residues long. Trimming left V 0 bases short and J 4 bases short, with 10 bases between. The germline V gene encodes CDR1 SGHRS and CDR2 YFSETQ. DNA for the CDR3: TGCGCCAGCAGCTTGGAGGGACTCTCCACCGGGGAGCTGTTTTTT. It is translated as CASSLEGLSTGELFF.

V and J are TRBV18 and TRBJ2-3; TRBD2 matches 9 bases. With 2 bases clipped from V and 2 bases from J, the junction kept 2 bases outside the gene matches. CDR3 length: 15 amino acids. Germline V gene sequence: CDR1 KGHSH, CDR2 LQKENI. CDR3 coding DNA: TGTGCCAGCTCACCAACTAGCGGGCTCACAGATACGCAGTATTTT. This sequence encodes CASSPTSGLTDTQYF.

With regard to this clone: The sample carries other DNA sequences with the same CDR3. The chain employs TRBV28 and TRBJ1-5, with 8 bases that match TRBD1. This CDR3 is 14 amino acids long. J was trimmed by 1 base and V by 6 bases; bases with no gene match: 2. Germline V gene sequence: CDR1 MDHEN, CDR2 SYDVKM. This CDR3 is CASRQGGSNQPQHF. The CDR3 DNA sequence: TGTGCCAGCAGACAGGGGGGCAGCAATCAGCCCCAGCATTTT.

The rearrangement joins TRBV11-3 to TRBJ1-6, with D hard to call. V lost 3 bases and J lost 1, with 4 bases in between. Germline CDR1 and CDR2: SGHNT and YENEEA. CDR3 size: 14 residues. The CDR3 DNA reads as TGTGCCAGCAGCTTCAGTTCCTATAATTCACCCCTCCACTTT. Translation: CASSFSSYNSPLHF.

This chain connects TRBV18 to TRBJ1-1; no clear D. The CDR3 extends over 13 amino acids. From germline, CDR1 is KGHSH and CDR2 LQKENI. V lost 3 bases, J lost 2 bases, and 7 bases lay in between. CDR3 loop: CASSPSGNTEAFF. CDR3 nucleotide sequence: TGTGCCAGCTCACCGAGCGGAAACACTGAAGCTTTCTTT.